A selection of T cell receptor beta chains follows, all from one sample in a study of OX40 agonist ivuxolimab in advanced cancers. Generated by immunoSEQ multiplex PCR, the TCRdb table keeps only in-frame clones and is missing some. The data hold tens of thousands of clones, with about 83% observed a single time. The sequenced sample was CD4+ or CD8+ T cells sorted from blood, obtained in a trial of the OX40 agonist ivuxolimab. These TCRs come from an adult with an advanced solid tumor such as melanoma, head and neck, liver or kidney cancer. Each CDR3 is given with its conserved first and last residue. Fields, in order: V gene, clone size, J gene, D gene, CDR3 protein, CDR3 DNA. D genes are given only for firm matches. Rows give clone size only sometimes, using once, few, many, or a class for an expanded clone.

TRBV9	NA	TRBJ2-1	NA	CASGRAANEQFF	TGTGCCAGCGGAAGAGCTGCCAATGAGCAGTTCTTC
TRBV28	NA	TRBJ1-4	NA	CASSSGPEEKLFF	TGTGCCAGCAGTTCGGGGCCGGAGGAAAAACTGTTTTTT
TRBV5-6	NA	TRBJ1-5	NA	CASSDSTGYDQPQHF	TGTGCCAGCAGCGACAGTACAGGGTACGATCAGCCCCAGCATTTT
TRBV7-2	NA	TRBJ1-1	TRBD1	CASSFSGRGRTEAFF	TGTGCCAGCAGCTTTAGCGGCAGGGGGCGCACTGAAGCTTTCTTT
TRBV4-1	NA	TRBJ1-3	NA	CASSQDRQASSGNTIYF	TGCGCCAGCAGCCAAGATAGGCAGGCCAGCTCTGGAAACACCATATATTTT
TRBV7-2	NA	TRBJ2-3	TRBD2	CASSLGLAGVDTQYF	TGTGCCAGCAGCCTGGGACTAGCGGGAGTGGATACGCAGTATTTT
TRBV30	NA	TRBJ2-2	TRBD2	CAWSIAGVGGELFF	TGTGCCTGGAGTATAGCGGGAGTGGGCGGGGAGCTGTTTTTT
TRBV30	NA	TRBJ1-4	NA	CAWSGQTTNEKLFF	TGTGCCTGGAGTGGACAGACAACTAATGAAAAACTGTTTTTT
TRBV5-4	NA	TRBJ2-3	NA	CASSSDRSYTDTQYF	TGTGCCAGCAGTTCTGACAGGTCCTACACAGATACGCAGTATTTT
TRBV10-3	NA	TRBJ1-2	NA	CATFWGGNYGYTF	TGTGCCACCTTTTGGGGCGGGAACTATGGCTACACCTTC
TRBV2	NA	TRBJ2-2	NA	CASKGTGELFF	TGTGCCAGCAAGGGCACCGGGGAGCTGTTTTTT
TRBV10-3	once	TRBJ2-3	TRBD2	CAISEGSGSTDTQYF	TGTGCCATCAGTGAAGGTAGCGGGAGCACAGATACGCAGTATTTT
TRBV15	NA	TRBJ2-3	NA	CATSRDGGATDTQYF	TGTGCCACCAGCAGAGATGGCGGGGCGACAGATACGCAGTATTTT
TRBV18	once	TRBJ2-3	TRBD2	CASSLEREGRGSPQYF	TGTGCCAGCTCACTCGAGCGGGAGGGCCGGGGGTCGCCGCAGTATTTT
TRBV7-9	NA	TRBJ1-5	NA	CASSLGGGNQPQHF	TGTGCCAGCAGCTTAGGGGGGGGCAATCAGCCCCAGCATTTT
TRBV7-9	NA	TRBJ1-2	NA	CASSLAYRESQINYGYTF	TGTGCCAGCAGCTTAGCGTACAGGGAGTCCCAGATTAACTATGGCTACACCTTC
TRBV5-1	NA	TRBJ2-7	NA	CASSFSTAEPTLREQYF	TGCGCCAGCAGCTTCTCTACAGCGGAACCGACCCTACGAGAGCAGTACTTC
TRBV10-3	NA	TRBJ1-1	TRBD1	CATGTGLEAFF	TGTGCCACTGGGACAGGGCTTGAAGCTTTCTTT